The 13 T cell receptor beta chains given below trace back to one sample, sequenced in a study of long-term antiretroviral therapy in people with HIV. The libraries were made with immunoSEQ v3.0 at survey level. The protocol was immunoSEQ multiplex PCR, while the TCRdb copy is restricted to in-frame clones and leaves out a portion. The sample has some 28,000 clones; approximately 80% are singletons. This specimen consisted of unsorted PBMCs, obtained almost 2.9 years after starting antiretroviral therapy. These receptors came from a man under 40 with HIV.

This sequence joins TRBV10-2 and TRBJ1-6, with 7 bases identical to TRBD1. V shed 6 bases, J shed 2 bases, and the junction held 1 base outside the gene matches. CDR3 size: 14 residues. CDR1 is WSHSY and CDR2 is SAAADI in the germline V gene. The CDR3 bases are TGCGCCAGCAGGGGGACAGCCTATAATTCACCCCTCCACTTT. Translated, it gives CASRGTAYNSPLHF.

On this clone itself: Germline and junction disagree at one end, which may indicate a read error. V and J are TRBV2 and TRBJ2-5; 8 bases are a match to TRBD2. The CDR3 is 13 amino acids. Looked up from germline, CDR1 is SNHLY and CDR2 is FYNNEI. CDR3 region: CASSEAGEETQYF. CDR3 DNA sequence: TGTGCCAGCAGCGAAGCGGGAGAAGAGACCCAGTACTTC.

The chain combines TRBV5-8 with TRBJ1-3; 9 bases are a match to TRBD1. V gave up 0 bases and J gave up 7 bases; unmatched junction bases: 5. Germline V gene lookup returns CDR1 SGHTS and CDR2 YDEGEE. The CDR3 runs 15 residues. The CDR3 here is CASSLEDRGGNTIYF. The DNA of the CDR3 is TGTGCCAGCAGCTTGGAGGACAGGGGAGGGAACACCATATATTTT.

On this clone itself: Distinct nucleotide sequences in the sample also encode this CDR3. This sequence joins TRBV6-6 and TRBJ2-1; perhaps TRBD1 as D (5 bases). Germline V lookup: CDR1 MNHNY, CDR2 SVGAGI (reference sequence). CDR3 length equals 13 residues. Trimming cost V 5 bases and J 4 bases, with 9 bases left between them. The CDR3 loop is CASSRDSYNEQFF. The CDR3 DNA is TGTGCCAGCAGTAGAGACAGTTACAATGAGCAGTTCTTC.

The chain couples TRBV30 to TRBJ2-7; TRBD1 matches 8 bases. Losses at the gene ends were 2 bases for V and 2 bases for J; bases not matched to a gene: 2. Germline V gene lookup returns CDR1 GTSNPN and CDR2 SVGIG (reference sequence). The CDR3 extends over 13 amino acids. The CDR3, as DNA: TGTGCCTGGAGTCAGGGGGCCCCCTACGAGCAGTACTTC. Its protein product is CAWSQGAPYEQYF.

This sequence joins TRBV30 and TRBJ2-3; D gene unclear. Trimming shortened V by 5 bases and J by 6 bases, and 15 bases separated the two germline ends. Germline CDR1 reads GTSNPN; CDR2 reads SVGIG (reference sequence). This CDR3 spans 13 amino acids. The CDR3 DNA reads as TGTGCCTGGGGTAAAACACCTTCGGATACGCAGTATTTT. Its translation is CAWGKTPSDTQYF.

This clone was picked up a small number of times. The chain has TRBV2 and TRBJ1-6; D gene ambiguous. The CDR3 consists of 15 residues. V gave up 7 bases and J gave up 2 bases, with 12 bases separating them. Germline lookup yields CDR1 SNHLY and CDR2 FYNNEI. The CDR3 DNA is TGTGCCAGCATCCCGTATCCTACCTATAATTCACCCCTCCACTTT. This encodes CASIPYPTYNSPLHF.

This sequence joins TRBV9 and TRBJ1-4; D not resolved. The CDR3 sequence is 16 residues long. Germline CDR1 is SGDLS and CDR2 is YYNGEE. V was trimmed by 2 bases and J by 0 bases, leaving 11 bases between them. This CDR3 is CASSVQPVSTNEKLFF. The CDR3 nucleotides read TGTGCCAGCAGCGTTCAGCCAGTTTCAACTAATGAAAAACTGTTTTTT.

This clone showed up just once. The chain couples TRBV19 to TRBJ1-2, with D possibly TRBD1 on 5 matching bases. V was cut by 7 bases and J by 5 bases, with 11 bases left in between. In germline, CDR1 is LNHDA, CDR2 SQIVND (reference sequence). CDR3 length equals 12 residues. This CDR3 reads CASIGQGYGYTF. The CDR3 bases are TGTGCCAGTATCGGTCAGGGATATGGCTACACCTTC.

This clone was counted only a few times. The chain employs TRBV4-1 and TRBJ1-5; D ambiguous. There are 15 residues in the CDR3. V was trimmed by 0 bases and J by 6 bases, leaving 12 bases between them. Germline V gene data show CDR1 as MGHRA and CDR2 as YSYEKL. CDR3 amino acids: CASSQEDVGIQPQHF. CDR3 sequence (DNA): TGCGCCAGCAGCCAAGAAGACGTGGGGATTCAGCCCCAGCATTTT.

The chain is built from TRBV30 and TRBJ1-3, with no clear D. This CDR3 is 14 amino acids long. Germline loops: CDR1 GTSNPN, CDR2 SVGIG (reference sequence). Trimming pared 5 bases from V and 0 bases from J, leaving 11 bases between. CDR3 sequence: CAWGLVSSGNTIYF. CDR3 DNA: TGTGCCTGGGGGCTGGTAAGCTCTGGAAACACCATATATTTT.

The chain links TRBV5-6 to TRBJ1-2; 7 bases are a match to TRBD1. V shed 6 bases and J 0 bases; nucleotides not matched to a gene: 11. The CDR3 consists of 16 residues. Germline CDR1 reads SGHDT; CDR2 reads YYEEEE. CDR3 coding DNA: TGTGCCAGCACTCGGGTGGGACAGCCTTCTAACTATGGCTACACCTTC. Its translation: CASTRVGQPSNYGYTF.

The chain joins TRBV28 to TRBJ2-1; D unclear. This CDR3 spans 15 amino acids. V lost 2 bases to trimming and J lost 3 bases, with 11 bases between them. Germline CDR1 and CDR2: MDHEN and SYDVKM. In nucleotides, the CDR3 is TGTGCCAGCAGTTTACCAACGGGTAACTACAATGAGCAGTTCTTC. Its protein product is CASSLPTGNYNEQFF.